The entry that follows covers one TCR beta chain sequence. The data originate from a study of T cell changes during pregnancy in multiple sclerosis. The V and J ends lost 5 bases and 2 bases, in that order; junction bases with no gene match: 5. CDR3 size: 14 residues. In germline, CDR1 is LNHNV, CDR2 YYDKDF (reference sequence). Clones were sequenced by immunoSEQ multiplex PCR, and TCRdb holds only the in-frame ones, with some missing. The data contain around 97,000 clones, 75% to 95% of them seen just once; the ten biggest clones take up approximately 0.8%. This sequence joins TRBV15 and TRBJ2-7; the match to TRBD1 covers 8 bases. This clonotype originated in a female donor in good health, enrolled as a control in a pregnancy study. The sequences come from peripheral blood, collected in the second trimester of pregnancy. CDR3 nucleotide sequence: TGTGCCACCAGCGCCGGACAGGGCCCCTACGAGCAGTACTTC. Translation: CATSAGQGPYEQYF.